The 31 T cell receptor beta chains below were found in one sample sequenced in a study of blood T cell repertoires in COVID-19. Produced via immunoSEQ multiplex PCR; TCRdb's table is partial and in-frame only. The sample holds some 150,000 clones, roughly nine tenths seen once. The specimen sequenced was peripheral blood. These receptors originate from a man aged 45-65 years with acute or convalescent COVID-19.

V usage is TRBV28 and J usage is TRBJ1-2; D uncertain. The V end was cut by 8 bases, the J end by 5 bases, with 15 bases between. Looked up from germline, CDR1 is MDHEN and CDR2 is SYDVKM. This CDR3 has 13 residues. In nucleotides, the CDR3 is TGTGCCAGCTTTACCCCTGGGAGGTATGGCTACACCTTC. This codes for CASFTPGRYGYTF.

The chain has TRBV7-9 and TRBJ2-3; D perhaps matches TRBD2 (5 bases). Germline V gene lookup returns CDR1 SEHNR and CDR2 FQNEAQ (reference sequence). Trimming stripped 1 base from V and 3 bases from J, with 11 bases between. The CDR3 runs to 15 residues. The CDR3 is CASSLDTAATDTQYF. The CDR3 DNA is TGTGCCAGCAGCTTAGATACAGCGGCAACAGATACGCAGTATTTT.

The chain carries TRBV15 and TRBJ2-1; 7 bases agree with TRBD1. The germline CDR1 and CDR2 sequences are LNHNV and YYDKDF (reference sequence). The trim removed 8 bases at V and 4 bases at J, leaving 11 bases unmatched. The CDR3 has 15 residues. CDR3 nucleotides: TGTGCCACCGAGGCCGCGACAGGGAGTTACAATGAGCAGTTCTTC. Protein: CATEAATGSYNEQFF.

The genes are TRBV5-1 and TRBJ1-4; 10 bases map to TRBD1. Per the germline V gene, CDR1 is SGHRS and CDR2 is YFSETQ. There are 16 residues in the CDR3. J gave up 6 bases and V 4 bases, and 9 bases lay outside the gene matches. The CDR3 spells CASSLGQGDSHEKLFF. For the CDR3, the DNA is TGCGCCAGCAGCCTCGGACAGGGGGACAGCCATGAAAAACTGTTTTTT.

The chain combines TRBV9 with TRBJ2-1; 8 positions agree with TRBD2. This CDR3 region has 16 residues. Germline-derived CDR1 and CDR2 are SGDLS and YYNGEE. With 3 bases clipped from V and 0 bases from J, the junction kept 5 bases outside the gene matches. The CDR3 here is CASSGERGSSYNEQFF. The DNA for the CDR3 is TGTGCCAGCAGCGGGGAGCGGGGGAGCTCCTACAATGAGCAGTTCTTC.

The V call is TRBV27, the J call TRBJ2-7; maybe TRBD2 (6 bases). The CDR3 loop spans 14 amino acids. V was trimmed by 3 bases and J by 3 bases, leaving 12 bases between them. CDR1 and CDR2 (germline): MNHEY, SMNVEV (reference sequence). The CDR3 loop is CASSFAGTYYEQYF. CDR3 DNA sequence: TGTGCCAGCAGTTTTGCGGGAACCTACTACGAGCAGTACTTC.

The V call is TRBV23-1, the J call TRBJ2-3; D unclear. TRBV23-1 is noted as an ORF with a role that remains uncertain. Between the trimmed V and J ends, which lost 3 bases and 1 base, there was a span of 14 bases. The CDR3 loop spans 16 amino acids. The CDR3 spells CASSQFWADGTDTQYF. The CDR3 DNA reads TGCGCCAGCAGTCAGTTCTGGGCCGACGGCACAGATACGCAGTATTTT.

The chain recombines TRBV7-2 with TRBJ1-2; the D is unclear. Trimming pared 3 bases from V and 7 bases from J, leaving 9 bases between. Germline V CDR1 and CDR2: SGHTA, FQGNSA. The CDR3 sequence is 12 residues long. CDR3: CASSFPSSGYTF. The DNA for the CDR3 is TGTGCCAGCAGCTTTCCCTCCTCTGGCTACACCTTC. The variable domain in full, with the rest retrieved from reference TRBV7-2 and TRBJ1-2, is GAGVSQSPSNKVTEKGKDVELRCDPISGHTALYWYRQSLGQGLEFLIYFQGNSAPDKSGLPSDRFSAERTGGSVSTLTIQRTQQEDSAVYLCASSFPSSGYTFGSGTRLTVV.

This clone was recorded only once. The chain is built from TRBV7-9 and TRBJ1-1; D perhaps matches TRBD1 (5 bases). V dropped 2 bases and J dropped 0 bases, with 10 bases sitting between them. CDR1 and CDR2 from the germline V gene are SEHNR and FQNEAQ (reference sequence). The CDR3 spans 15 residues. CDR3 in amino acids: CASSLRGTMNTEAFF. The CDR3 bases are TGTGCCAGCAGCTTAAGGGGAACCATGAACACTGAAGCTTTCTTT.

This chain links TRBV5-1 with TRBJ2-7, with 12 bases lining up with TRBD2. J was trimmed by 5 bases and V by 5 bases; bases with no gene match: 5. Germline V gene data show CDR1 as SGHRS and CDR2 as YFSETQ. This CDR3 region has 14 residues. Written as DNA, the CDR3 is TGCGCCAGCAGGACTAGCGGGAGTGTCAACGAGCAGTACTTC. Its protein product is CASRTSGSVNEQYF.

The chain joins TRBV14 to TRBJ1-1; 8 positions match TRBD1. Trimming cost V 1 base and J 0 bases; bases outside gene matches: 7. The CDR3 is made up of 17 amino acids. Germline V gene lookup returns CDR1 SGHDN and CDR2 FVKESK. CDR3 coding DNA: TGTGCCAGCAGCCAAGGGTGGCAGGGGGCCTTGAACACTGAAGCTTTCTTT. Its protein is CASSQGWQGALNTEAFF.

The CDR3 region is CASSGQSGLAGYEQYF. The CDR3 coding sequence is TGTGCCAGCAGTGGCCAGTCGGGACTAGCGGGCTACGAGCAGTACTTC. V and J are TRBV6-1 and TRBJ2-7; 12 bases align to TRBD2. J lost 3 bases, V lost 4 bases, and 7 bases had no gene match. The CDR3 consists of 16 residues. Germline V gives CDR1 MNHNS, CDR2 SASEGT.

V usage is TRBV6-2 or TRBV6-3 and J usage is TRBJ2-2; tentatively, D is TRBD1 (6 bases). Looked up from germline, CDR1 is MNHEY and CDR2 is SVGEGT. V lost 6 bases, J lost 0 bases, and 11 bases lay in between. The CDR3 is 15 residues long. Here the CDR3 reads CASSGQSTNTGELFF. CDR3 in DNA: TGTGCCAGCAGCGGACAGTCCACGAACACCGGGGAGCTGTTTTTT.

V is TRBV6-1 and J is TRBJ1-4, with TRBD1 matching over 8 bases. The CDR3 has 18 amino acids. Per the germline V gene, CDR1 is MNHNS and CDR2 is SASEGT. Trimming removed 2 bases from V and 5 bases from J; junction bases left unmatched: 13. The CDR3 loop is CASSESREDRERNEKLFF. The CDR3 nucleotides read TGTGCCAGCAGTGAATCACGAGAGGACAGGGAACGAAATGAAAAACTGTTTTTT.

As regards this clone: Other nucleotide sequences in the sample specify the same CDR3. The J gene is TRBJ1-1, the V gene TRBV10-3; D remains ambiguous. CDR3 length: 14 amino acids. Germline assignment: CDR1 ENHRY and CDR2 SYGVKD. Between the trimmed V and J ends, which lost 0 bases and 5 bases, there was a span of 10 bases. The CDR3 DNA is TGTGCCATCAGTGAGTCAGAGGGATGGACTGAAGCTTTCTTT. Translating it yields CAISESEGWTEAFF.

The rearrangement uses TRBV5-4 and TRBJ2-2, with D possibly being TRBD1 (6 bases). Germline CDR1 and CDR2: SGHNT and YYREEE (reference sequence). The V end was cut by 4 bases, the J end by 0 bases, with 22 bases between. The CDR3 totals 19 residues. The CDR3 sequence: CASSLTNFGQFANTGELFF. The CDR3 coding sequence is TGTGCCAGCAGCCTCACCAACTTCGGACAGTTCGCGAACACCGGGGAGCTGTTTTTT.

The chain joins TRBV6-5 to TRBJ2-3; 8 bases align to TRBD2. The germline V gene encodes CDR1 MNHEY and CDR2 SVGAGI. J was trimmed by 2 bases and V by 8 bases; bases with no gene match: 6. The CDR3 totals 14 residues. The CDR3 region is CASGLAASTDTQYF. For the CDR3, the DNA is TGTGCCAGCGGACTAGCTGCCTCCACAGATACGCAGTATTTT.

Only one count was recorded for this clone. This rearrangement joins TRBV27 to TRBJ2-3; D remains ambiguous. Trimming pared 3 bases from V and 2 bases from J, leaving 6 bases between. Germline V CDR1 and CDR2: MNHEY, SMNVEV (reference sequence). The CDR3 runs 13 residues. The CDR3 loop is CASSLRYTDTQYF. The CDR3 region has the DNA TGTGCCAGCAGTTTGCGGTACACAGATACGCAGTATTTT.

CDR3 protein: CASSLGRGTDTQYF. The CDR3 coding sequence is TGTGCCAGCTCCCTCGGGCGGGGGACAGATACGCAGTATTTT. The gene calls are TRBV18 and TRBJ2-3, with 7 bases that match TRBD2. The CDR3 length is 14 residues. Germline V gene data show CDR1 as KGHSH and CDR2 as LQKENI. Trimming took 6 bases from V and 3 from J; bases not matched to a gene: 6.

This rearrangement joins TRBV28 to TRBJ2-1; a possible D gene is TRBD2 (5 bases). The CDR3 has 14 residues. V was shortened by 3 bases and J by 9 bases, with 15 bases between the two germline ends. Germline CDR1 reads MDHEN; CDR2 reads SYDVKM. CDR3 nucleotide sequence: TGTGCCAGCAGTTTCGTGGGTTCCGGAGGTGAGCAGTTCTTC. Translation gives CASSFVGSGGEQFF.

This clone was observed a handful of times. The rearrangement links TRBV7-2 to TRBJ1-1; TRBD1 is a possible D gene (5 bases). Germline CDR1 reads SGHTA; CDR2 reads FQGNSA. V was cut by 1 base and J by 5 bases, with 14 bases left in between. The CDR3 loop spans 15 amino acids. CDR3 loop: CASSLEATRETEAFF. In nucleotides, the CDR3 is TGTGCCAGCAGCTTAGAAGCGACCAGGGAAACTGAAGCTTTCTTT.

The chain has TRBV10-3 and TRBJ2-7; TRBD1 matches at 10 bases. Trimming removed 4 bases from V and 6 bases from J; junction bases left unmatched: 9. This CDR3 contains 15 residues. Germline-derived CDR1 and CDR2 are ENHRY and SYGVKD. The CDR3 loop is CAISGGRTGGSEQYF. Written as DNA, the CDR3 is TGTGCCATCAGTGGGGGGAGGACAGGGGGATCCGAGCAGTACTTC.

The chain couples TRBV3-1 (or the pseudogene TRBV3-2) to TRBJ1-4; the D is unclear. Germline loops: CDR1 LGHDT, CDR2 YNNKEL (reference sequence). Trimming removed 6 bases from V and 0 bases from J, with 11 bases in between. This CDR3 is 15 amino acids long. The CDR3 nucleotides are TGTGCCAGCAGAAAGGCGGGGACAACTAATGAAAAACTGTTTTTT. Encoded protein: CASRKAGTTNEKLFF.

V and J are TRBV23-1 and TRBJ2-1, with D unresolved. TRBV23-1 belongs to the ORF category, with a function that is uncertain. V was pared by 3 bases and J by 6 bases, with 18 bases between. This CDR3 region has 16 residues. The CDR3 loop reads CASSHRVGPRSNEQFF. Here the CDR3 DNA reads TGCGCCAGCAGTCATCGGGTCGGCCCCCGGTCCAATGAGCAGTTCTTC.

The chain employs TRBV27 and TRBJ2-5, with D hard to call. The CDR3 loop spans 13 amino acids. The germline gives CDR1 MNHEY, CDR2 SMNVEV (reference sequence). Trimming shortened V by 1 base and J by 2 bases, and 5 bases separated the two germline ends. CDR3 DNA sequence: TGTGCCAGCAGTTTATATGTACAAGAGACCCAGTACTTC. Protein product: CASSLYVQETQYF.

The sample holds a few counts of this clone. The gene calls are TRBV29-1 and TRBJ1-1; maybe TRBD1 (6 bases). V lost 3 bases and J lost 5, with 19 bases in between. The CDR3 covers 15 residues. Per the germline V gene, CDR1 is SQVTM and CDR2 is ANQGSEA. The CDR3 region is CSVELGKLTGTEAFF. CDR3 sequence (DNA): TGCAGCGTTGAGTTGGGGAAGCTTACAGGGACTGAAGCTTTCTTT.

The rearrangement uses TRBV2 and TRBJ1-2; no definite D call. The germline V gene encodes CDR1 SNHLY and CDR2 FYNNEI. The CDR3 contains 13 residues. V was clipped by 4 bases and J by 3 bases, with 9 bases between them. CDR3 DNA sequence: TGTGCCAGCAGTGCAGACACCGACTATGGCTACACCTTC. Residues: CASSADTDYGYTF. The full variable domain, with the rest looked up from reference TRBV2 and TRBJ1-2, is EPEVTQTPSHQVTQMGQEVILRCVPISNHLYFYWYRQILGQKVEFLVSFYNNEISEKSEIFDDQFSVERPDGSNFTLKIRSTKLEDSAMYFCASSADTDYGYTFGSGTRLTVV.

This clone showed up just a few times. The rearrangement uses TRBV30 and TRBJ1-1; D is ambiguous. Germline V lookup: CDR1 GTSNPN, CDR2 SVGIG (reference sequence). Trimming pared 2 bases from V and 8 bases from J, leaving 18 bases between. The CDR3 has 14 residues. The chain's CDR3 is CAWSTSAEVGEAFF. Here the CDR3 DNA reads TGTGCCTGGAGTACGTCGGCGGAGGTCGGAGAAGCTTTCTTT. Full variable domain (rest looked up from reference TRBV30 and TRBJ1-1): SQTIHQWPATLVQPVGSPLSLECTVEGTSNPNLYWYRQAAGRGLQLLFYSVGIGQISSEVPQNLSASRPQDRQFILSSKKLLLSDSGFYLCAWSTSAEVGEAFFGQGTRLTVV.

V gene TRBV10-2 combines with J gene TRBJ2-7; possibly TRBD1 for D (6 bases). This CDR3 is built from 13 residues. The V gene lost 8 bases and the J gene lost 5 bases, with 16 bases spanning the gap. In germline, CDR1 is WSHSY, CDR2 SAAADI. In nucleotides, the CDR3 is TGCGCCAGCTCCACATACAGGGTCCACGAGCAGTACGTC. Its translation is CASSTYRVHEQYV.

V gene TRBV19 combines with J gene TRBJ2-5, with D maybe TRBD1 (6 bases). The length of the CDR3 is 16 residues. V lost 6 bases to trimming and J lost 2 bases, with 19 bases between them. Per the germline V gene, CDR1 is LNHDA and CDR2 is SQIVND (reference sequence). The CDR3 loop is CASRPSPTGVQETQYF. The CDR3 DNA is TGTGCCAGTAGGCCCTCGCCGACAGGTGTGCAAGAGACCCAGTACTTC.

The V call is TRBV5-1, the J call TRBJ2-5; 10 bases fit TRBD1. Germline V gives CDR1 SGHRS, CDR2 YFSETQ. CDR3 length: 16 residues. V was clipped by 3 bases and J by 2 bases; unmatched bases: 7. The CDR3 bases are TGCGCCAGCAGCTGGGGACCGGGACAGGGGCAAGAGACCCAGTACTTC. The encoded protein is CASSWGPGQGQETQYF.